One and the same sample provided the 32 T cell receptor beta chains below, sequenced in a study of Ad26.COV2.S vaccination and SARS-CoV-2 variants. The assay was immunoSEQ multiplex PCR, and TCRdb's table has in-frame clones only and misses some. The sample has tens of thousands of clones, roughly 85% seen once. Source: peripheral blood, taken after recovery from COVID-19. Receptors were obtained from a human donor who had recovered from COVID-19.

The count of this clone is one. V gene TRBV10-3 combines with J gene TRBJ2-1, with D perhaps matching TRBD1 (6 bases). Trimming left V 8 bases short and J 4 bases short, with 21 bases between. Germline CDR1 reads ENHRY; CDR2 reads SYGVKD. The CDR3 is made up of 16 amino acids. CDR3 DNA sequence: TGTGCCATCGCGCGGACAGCGCCGCTAGATTACAATGAGCAGTTCTTC. The encoded protein is CAIARTAPLDYNEQFF.

This chain uses TRBV5-6 with TRBJ2-1; a weak D match, TRBD1 (5 bases). Deletions cut 5 bases from V and 0 bases from J, with 9 bases between. Germline CDR1 reads SGHDT; CDR2 reads YYEEEE. This CDR3 has 14 residues. CDR3 amino acids: CASSQDSSYNEQFF. The CDR3 DNA follows: TGTGCCAGCAGTCAAGACAGCTCCTACAATGAGCAGTTCTTC.

The chain is built from TRBV4-1 and TRBJ1-1; no clear D. Looked up from germline, CDR1 is MGHRA and CDR2 is YSYEKL. Trimming took off 1 base at V and 1 base at J, with 10 bases between the two ends. This CDR3 is 15 amino acids long. Written as DNA, the CDR3 is TGCGCCAGCAGCCAAGGTTTTACGGAGAACACTGAAGCTTTCTTT. Amino acid sequence: CASSQGFTENTEAFF.

The J gene is TRBJ2-5, the V gene TRBV19; TRBD2 is a possible D gene (6 bases). Looked up from germline, CDR1 is LNHDA and CDR2 is SQIVND (reference sequence). V was pared by 3 bases and J by 3 bases, with 23 bases between. The CDR3 has 18 amino acids. CDR3 in DNA: TGTGCCAGTAGTATTACGTTCGTGGAGGGCCGCTTAAAAGAGACCCAGTACTTC. Translation gives CASSITFVEGRLKETQYF.

This chain joins TRBV9 and TRBJ2-7; 7 nucleotides agree with TRBD1. The CDR3 totals 16 residues. With V trimmed by 4 bases and J by 1 base, 11 bases remained unmatched. Germline V CDR1 and CDR2: SGDLS, YYNGEE. CDR3 loop: CASSPRRGGASYEQYF. The DNA for the CDR3 is TGTGCCAGCAGCCCAAGGAGAGGGGGCGCATCCTACGAGCAGTACTTC.

This rearrangement joins TRBV29-1 to TRBJ2-3, with 16 nucleotides matching TRBD2. The junction had 18 bases not matched to a gene; V was cut back by 7 bases and J by 5 bases. The CDR3 contains 19 residues. Germline V gives CDR1 SQVTM, CDR2 ANQGSEA. DNA of the CDR3: TGCAGCGCTCAGCCGGGACTAGCGGGAGGGGGGGCTCTTCGAGATACGCAGTATTTT. It specifies CSAQPGLAGGGALRDTQYF.

The rearrangement joins TRBV19 to TRBJ2-1; TRBD2 matches 9 bases. CDR3 length: 15 amino acids. With 3 bases clipped from V and 5 bases from J, the junction kept 5 bases outside the gene matches. The V gene's germline CDR1 is LNHDA and CDR2 SQIVND (reference sequence). CDR3 sequence: CASSIRLAAHNEQFF. The CDR3 DNA reads as TGTGCCAGTAGTATTCGACTAGCGGCTCACAATGAGCAGTTCTTC.

The chain recombines TRBV7-2 with TRBJ1-1; D possibly corresponds to TRBD1 (6 bases). Looked up from germline, CDR1 is SGHTA and CDR2 is FQGNSA. V gave up 0 bases and J gave up 4 bases, with 12 bases separating them. The CDR3 is made up of 15 amino acids. CDR3 region: CASSLAWQGSTEAFF. CDR3 bases: TGTGCCAGCAGCTTAGCGTGGCAGGGGTCCACTGAAGCTTTCTTT.

The chain recombines TRBV29-1 with TRBJ2-1; D remains unclear. This CDR3 spans 13 amino acids. Trimming stripped 3 bases from V and 0 bases from J, with 6 bases between. CDR1 is SQVTM, CDR2 ANQGSEA, per germline. CDR3 sequence (DNA): TGCAGCGTTGACGGGTTCTCCTACAATGAGCAGTTCTTC. It yields the protein CSVDGFSYNEQFF.

The chain has TRBV24-1 and TRBJ2-1; 9 bases align to TRBD1. The ends lost 5 bases at V and 7 bases at J; junction bases unmatched: 8. The CDR3 contains 15 residues. Germline-derived CDR1 and CDR2 are KGHDR and SFDVKD. The DNA for the CDR3 is TGTGCCACCAGTGCCCCACAGGGGGCAAGAAATGAGCAGTTCTTC. The encoded protein is CATSAPQGARNEQFF.

The rearrangement joins TRBV27 to TRBJ2-7; 9 positions agree with TRBD1. CDR3 length: 15 amino acids. Germline loops: CDR1 MNHEY, CDR2 SMNVEV (reference sequence). V gave up 6 bases and J gave up 7 bases; unmatched junction bases: 13. The CDR3 reads CASRGTQGASREQYF. DNA for the CDR3: TGTGCCAGCAGGGGAACACAGGGGGCGTCAAGAGAGCAGTACTTC.

This chain joins TRBV19 and TRBJ1-5; TRBD1 is a possible D gene (5 bases). CDR1 LNHDA and CDR2 SQIVND come from the germline V gene (reference sequence). The CDR3 length is 13 residues. Deletions cut 5 bases from V and 5 bases from J, with 10 bases between. The CDR3 protein is CASSYGGYQPQHF. CDR3 bases: TGTGCCAGTAGTTATGGGGGGTATCAGCCCCAGCATTTT.

The chain links TRBV2 to TRBJ1-2; TRBD1 matches at 8 bases. The CDR3 length is 12 residues. CDR1 SNHLY and CDR2 FYNNEI come from the germline V gene. Losses at the gene ends were 6 bases for V and 8 bases for J; bases not matched to a gene: 5. This CDR3 is CASRQGDRGYTF. The CDR3 coding sequence is TGTGCCAGCAGACAGGGGGATCGGGGCTACACCTTC.

The V gene is TRBV28, the J gene TRBJ2-3, with 8 bases that match TRBD2. V lost 1 base and J lost 1; bases outside the gene matches: 7. CDR3 length equals 17 residues. CDR1 is MDHEN and CDR2 is SYDVKM in the germline V gene. The CDR3 DNA is TGTGCCAGCAGTTTATTATCCAGCGGGGGCCGCACAGATACGCAGTATTTT. It specifies CASSLLSSGGRTDTQYF. Full variable domain (outside the CDR3, taken from reference TRBV28 and TRBJ2-3): DVKVTQSSRYLVKRTGEKVFLECVQDMDHENMFWYRQDPGLGLRLIYFSYDVKMKEKGDIPEGYSVSREKKERFSLILESASTNQTSMYLCASSLLSSGGRTDTQYFGPGTRLTVL.

The V gene is TRBV18, the J gene TRBJ1-2; D might be TRBD1 (5 bases). The CDR3 totals 13 residues. V lost 3 bases and J 3 bases, leaving 8 bases between the germline ends. CDR1 KGHSH and CDR2 LQKENI come from the germline V gene. The CDR3 loop is CASSPSRDYGYTF. For the CDR3, the DNA is TGTGCCAGCTCACCGAGCAGGGACTATGGCTACACCTTC. Drawing the rest from reference TRBV18 and TRBJ1-2, the complete variable domain is NAGVMQNPRHLVRRRGQEARLRCSPMKGHSHVYWYRQLPEEGLKFMVYLQKENIIDESGMPKERFSAEFPKEGPSILRIQQVVRGDSAAYFCASSPSRDYGYTFGSGTRLTVV.

This clone was seen only a few times. This chain's CDR3 is CASSPRTGGVGVNTEAFF. The CDR3 nucleotides are TGTGCCAGCAGTCCCCGGACAGGGGGCGTCGGAGTGAACACTGAAGCTTTCTTT. The chain recombines TRBV28 with TRBJ1-1, with 11 positions matching TRBD1. Germline V gene lookup returns CDR1 MDHEN and CDR2 SYDVKM. The CDR3 covers 18 residues. Unmatched junction bases numbered 11, after V lost 5 bases and J lost 0 bases. The whole variable domain, remainder taken from reference TRBV28 and TRBJ1-1, is DVKVTQSSRYLVKRTGEKVFLECVQDMDHENMFWYRQDPGLGLRLIYFSYDVKMKEKGDIPEGYSVSREKKERFSLILESASTNQTSMYLCASSPRTGGVGVNTEAFFGQGTRLTVV.

This rearrangement joins TRBV5-6 to TRBJ1-1; tentative D call: TRBD1 (6 bases). Germline CDR1 SGHDT, CDR2 YYEEEE. V lost 4 bases to trimming and J lost 3 bases, with 13 bases between them. There are 14 residues in the CDR3. CDR3 in amino acids: CASSLTGWDTEAFF. For the CDR3, the DNA is TGTGCCAGCAGCCTGACAGGTTGGGACACTGAAGCTTTCTTT.

On this clone itself: The same CDR3 is also encoded by other DNA sequences in this sample. V is TRBV20-1 and J is TRBJ1-1; D unresolved. CDR1 is DFQATT, CDR2 SNEGSKA, per germline (reference sequence). CDR3 length: 11 amino acids. Deletions cut 3 bases from V and 5 bases from J, with 7 bases between. In nucleotides, the CDR3 is TGCAGTGCTAGGGGGAATACTGAAGCTTTCTTT. It yields the protein CSARGNTEAFF.

The rearrangement links TRBV19 to TRBJ2-3; TRBD2 aligns across 14 bases. This CDR3 is built from 17 residues. The junction had 7 bases not matched to a gene; V was cut back by 4 bases and J by 4 bases. Germline V gives CDR1 LNHDA, CDR2 SQIVND (reference sequence). CDR3 in amino acids: CASSRNPGLAGADTQYF. The CDR3, as DNA: TGTGCCAGTAGTAGGAATCCGGGACTAGCGGGAGCAGATACGCAGTATTTT.

V usage is TRBV28 and J usage is TRBJ2-1; tentatively, D is TRBD2 (6 bases). V shed 4 bases and J shed 1 base, with 14 bases lying between them. CDR1 and CDR2 (germline): MDHEN, SYDVKM. This CDR3 has 16 residues. The CDR3 DNA reads as TGTGCCAGCAGTTCGGGGGACCACAGGTCCTACAATGAGCAGTTCTTC. It codes for CASSSGDHRSYNEQFF.

This clone has only a few counts. CDR3 in amino acids: CATRQGGSTGELFF. The CDR3 nucleotides read TGTGCCACCCGACAGGGGGGCAGCACCGGGGAGCTGTTTTTT. The chain is built from TRBV6-5 and TRBJ2-2; 9 bases fit TRBD1. J gave up 4 bases and V 10 bases, and 7 bases lay outside the gene matches. CDR3 size: 14 residues. CDR1 is MNHEY, CDR2 SVGAGI, per germline.

The V and J genes are TRBV28 and TRBJ2-5; D not certain. The length of the CDR3 is 10 residues. CDR1 MDHEN and CDR2 SYDVKM come from the germline V gene. V gave up 4 bases and J gave up 8 bases, with 5 bases separating them. The CDR3 loop is CASSSITQYF. In nucleotides, the CDR3 is TGTGCCAGCAGTTCGATCACCCAGTACTTC.

The chain uses TRBV7-9 and TRBJ2-7; the D gene is possibly TRBD1 (6 bases). V shed 5 bases and J shed 6 bases, with 11 bases lying between them. The CDR3 is 12 amino acids. Germline assignment: CDR1 SEHNR and CDR2 FQNEAQ (reference sequence). Here the CDR3 DNA reads TGTGCCAGCAGCCCGGGACAACTCGAGCAGTACTTC. Its translation: CASSPGQLEQYF.

The chain joins TRBV10-1 to TRBJ1-1, with a possible D match to TRBD1 (6 bases). CDR3 length equals 14 residues. V lost 5 bases, J lost 6 bases, and 16 bases lay in between. Germline CDR1 and CDR2: WNHNN and SYGVQD (reference sequence). The CDR3, as DNA: TGCGCCAGCAGTACAGGGATCTCGTTTTCTGAAGCTTTCTTT. It codes for CASSTGISFSEAFF.

The chain joins TRBV6-4 to TRBJ2-1; 9 bases align to TRBD2. V lost 6 bases to trimming and J lost 2 bases; unmatched junction nucleotides: 11. There are 17 residues in the CDR3. CDR1 MRHNA and CDR2 SNTAGT come from the germline V gene. CDR3 sequence: CASRARQREDAYNEQFF. The CDR3 DNA reads as TGTGCCAGCAGGGCCCGTCAGCGGGAGGACGCCTACAATGAGCAGTTCTTC.

This chain uses TRBV19 with TRBJ2-5; D is tentatively TRBD1 or TRBD2 (5 bases each). Trimming stripped 3 bases from V and 4 bases from J, with 15 bases between. Germline V gene sequence: CDR1 LNHDA, CDR2 SQIVND (reference sequence). This CDR3 spans 15 amino acids. The DNA of the CDR3 is TGTGCCAGTAGTATGAAGGGGCTGAGGGGAGAGACCCAGTACTTC. Protein product: CASSMKGLRGETQYF.

The CDR3 DNA reads TGCGCCAGCAGCCAAGTAAGAGGGCCACCCTACGAGCAGTACTTC. Translated, it gives CASSQVRGPPYEQYF. The chain is built from TRBV4-1 and TRBJ2-7, with D maybe TRBD2 (5 bases). Germline V gene data show CDR1 as MGHRA and CDR2 as YSYEKL. The length of the CDR3 is 15 residues. V was shortened by 1 base and J by 2 bases, with 12 bases between the two germline ends.

There are a few counts of this clone. The same CDR3 arises from other DNA sequences in this sample as well. The V and J genes are TRBV5-5 and TRBJ1-4; a possible D gene is TRBD1 (5 bases). This CDR3 has 14 amino acids. CDR1 SGHKS and CDR2 YYEKEE come from the germline V gene (reference sequence). The V gene lost 0 bases and the J gene lost 7 bases, with 10 bases spanning the gap. CDR3 sequence (DNA): TGTGCCAGCAGCTTGGGGACTGGGGGTGAAAAACTGTTTTTT. The encoded protein is CASSLGTGGEKLFF.

V and J are TRBV5-4 and TRBJ2-1, with D uncertain. With 2 bases removed from V and 9 bases from J, the gap between germline ends came to 15 bases. This CDR3 is 14 amino acids long. The V gene's germline CDR1 is SGHNT and CDR2 YYREEE (reference sequence). Here the CDR3 DNA reads TGTGCCAGCAGCTTCAAAATCCACGGCAGTGAGCAGTTCTTC. Encoded protein: CASSFKIHGSEQFF.

This clone was seen only once. The CDR3 nucleotides read TGTGCCAGCAGTTCACCTCCTGGGACAACAACGATCCCTTGGTATGGAAACACCATATATTTT. Its translation is CASSSPPGTTTIPWYGNTIYF. The chain recombines TRBV28 with TRBJ1-3; D perhaps matches TRBD1 (6 bases). Germline lookup yields CDR1 MDHEN and CDR2 SYDVKM. V was trimmed by 4 bases and J by 3 bases, leaving 31 bases between them. This CDR3 is 21 amino acids long.

This rearrangement joins TRBV7-9 to TRBJ2-1; 8 positions agree with TRBD2. V shed 1 base and J 4 bases; nucleotides not matched to a gene: 3. The CDR3 covers 15 residues. CDR1 is SEHNR and CDR2 is FQNEAQ in the germline V gene (reference sequence). In DNA, the CDR3 is TGTGCCAGCAGCTTAGGAGGCGGGAGGTACAATGAGCAGTTCTTC. Residues: CASSLGGGRYNEQFF. Looking up the rest from reference TRBV7-9 and TRBJ2-1 gives the full variable domain: DTGVSQNPRHKITKRGQNVTFRCDPISEHNRLYWYRQTLGQGPEFLTYFQNEAQLEKSRLLSDRFSAERPKGSFSTLEIQRTEQGDSAMYLCASSLGGGRYNEQFFGPGTRLTVL.

V gene TRBV9 combines with J gene TRBJ2-1; the match to TRBD2 covers 8 bases. After removal of 0 bases from V and 6 bases from J, the junction contained 11 bases not matched to a gene. The CDR3 runs 17 residues. Looked up from germline, CDR1 is SGDLS and CDR2 is YYNGEE. Here the CDR3 reads CASSVVPGDGRANEQFF. The CDR3 coding sequence is TGTGCCAGCAGCGTAGTCCCAGGTGACGGGAGGGCCAATGAGCAGTTCTTC.